A single sample gave rise to the 2 T cell receptor beta chains below, sequenced in a study of graft-versus-host responses after intestinal transplantation. No antigens are known for them. The protocol was immunoSEQ multiplex PCR, while the TCRdb copy is restricted to in-frame clones and leaves out a portion. The table includes 78,000 or so clones, roughly 84% detected once. The starting material was unstimulated CD8+ T cells sorted from spleen or lymph node cells, obtained before transplant. These TCRs come from a human donor who was the organ donor for an intestinal transplant.

The CDR3, as DNA: TGTGCCAGCAGCTTAGGACCCGTCAACGAGCAGTACTTC. Amino acid sequence: CASSLGPVNEQYF. V usage is TRBV7-8 and J usage is TRBJ2-7; unclear D gene. V was shortened by 1 base and J by 5 bases, with 9 bases between the two germline ends. From germline, CDR1 is SGHVS and CDR2 FQNEAQ. The CDR3 totals 13 residues.

The V and J genes are TRBV6-1 and TRBJ1-5; 7 nucleotides align to TRBD1. Trimming took 2 bases from V and 1 from J; bases not matched to a gene: 17. Germline CDR1 MNHNS, CDR2 SASEGT. The CDR3 is 20 residues long. DNA of the CDR3: TGTGCCAGCAGTGAATGGGACCCAAATCATAGAGGGGGCAGCAATCAGCCCCAGCATTTT. It is translated as CASSEWDPNHRGGSNQPQHF.